The 15 T cell receptor beta chains below were found in one sample sequenced in a study of blood T cell repertoires in COVID-19. The table came from immunoSEQ multiplex PCR; TCRdb's copy has only in-frame clones and leaves some out. The sample includes roughly 220,000 clones, about 91% seen only once; the top ten take roughly 14%. The sequenced material came from PBMCs or T cells enriched from blood (not recorded which). All receptors derive from a woman between 45 and 65 years old with acute COVID-19.

The chain combines TRBV21-1 with TRBJ1-2; the table gives TRBD1 as D, unverified against the DNA. TRBV21-1 is annotated as a pseudogene. The CDR3 runs to 13 residues. The CDR3 loop is CASSKSGGNGYTF. CDR3 in DNA: TGTGCCAGCAGTAAGTCAGGGGGCAATGGCTACACCTTC.

The V and J genes are TRBV6-5 and TRBJ1-1; 8 bases line up with TRBD1. V lost 4 bases, J lost 4 bases, and 8 bases stayed unmatched. The CDR3 contains 15 residues. CDR1 MNHEY and CDR2 SVGAGI come from the germline V gene. The CDR3 DNA follows: TGTGCCAGCAGTTTTCAACAGGGGGAGGTCACTGAAGCTTTCTTT. Its protein product is CASSFQQGEVTEAFF.

In DNA form, the CDR3 reads TGTGCCAGCAGCTCTTACCCTGACCCGGTTAGCGGGAAAACCGATGAGCAGTTCTTC. Amino acid sequence: CASSSYPDPVSGKTDEQFF. V and J are TRBV7-3 and TRBJ2-1; 8 bases are shared with TRBD2. V shed 4 bases and J 8 bases; nucleotides not matched to a gene: 22. Germline CDR1 is SGHTA and CDR2 is FQGTGA. The CDR3 is made up of 19 amino acids. The full variable domain, rest sourced from reference TRBV7-3 and TRBJ2-1, is GAGVSQTPSNKVTEKGKYVELRCDPISGHTALYWYRQSLGQGPEFLIYFQGTGAADDSGLPNDRFFAVRPEGSVSTLKIQRTERGDSAVYLCASSSYPDPVSGKTDEQFFGPGTRLTVL.

The rearrangement links TRBV7-7 to TRBJ2-1; a possible D gene is TRBD1 (5 bases). The CDR3 loop spans 16 amino acids. Germline loops: CDR1 SSHAT, CDR2 FNYEAQ (reference sequence). V was cut by 1 base and J by 9 bases, with 19 bases left in between. As DNA, the CDR3 is TGTGCCAGCAGCTTAGTCCCCACCTTCACAAGGGGTGAGCAGTTCTTC. It translates to CASSLVPTFTRGEQFF.

The chain is built from TRBV15 and TRBJ2-1, with D perhaps matching TRBD1 (5 bases). This CDR3 is built from 15 residues. Between the trimmed V and J ends, which lost 1 base and 5 bases, there was a span of 12 bases. Germline-derived CDR1 and CDR2 are LNHNV and YYDKDF (reference sequence). The CDR3 reads CATSRAPTGDNEQFF. In nucleotides, the CDR3 is TGTGCCACCAGCAGAGCTCCCACAGGAGACAATGAGCAGTTCTTC.

This clone was counted a few times. This rearrangement joins TRBV2 to TRBJ2-4; D gene uncertain. Germline values: CDR1 SNHLY, CDR2 FYNNEI. CDR3 size: 15 residues. Trimming removed 6 bases at V and 0 bases at J, with 12 bases between. The CDR3 DNA follows: TGTGCCAGCAGAGTATCCGTACTAGCCAAAAACATTCAGTACTTC. Translation gives CASRVSVLAKNIQYF.

The chain combines TRBV2 with TRBJ1-1, with D unclear. There are 13 residues in the CDR3. Trimming left V 4 bases short and J 1 base short, with 7 bases between. Looked up from germline, CDR1 is SNHLY and CDR2 is FYNNEI. CDR3 region: CASSVSQNTEAFF. As DNA, the CDR3 is TGTGCCAGCAGTGTTAGCCAGAACACTGAAGCTTTCTTT.

In its sample, this clone was seen a few times. The chain is built from TRBV27 and TRBJ2-1, with 8 bases lining up with TRBD2. Germline V lookup: CDR1 MNHEY, CDR2 SMNVEV (reference sequence). This CDR3 comprises 18 residues. The J segment lost 4 bases and the V segment lost 3 bases, leaving 14 bases of the junction unmatched. Here the CDR3 DNA reads TGTGCCAGCAGTTTCTTAGGGATACGGACTAGCTGGTACAATGAGCAGTTCTTC. Amino acid sequence: CASSFLGIRTSWYNEQFF.

The rearrangement links TRBV7-3 to TRBJ2-3, with D possibly TRBD2 on 5 matching bases. Trimming shortened V by 5 bases and J by 0 bases, and 9 bases separated the two germline ends. The germline CDR1 and CDR2 sequences are SGHTA and FQGTGA. The CDR3 contains 14 residues. CDR3 in DNA: TGTGCCAGCAGCCGTAGCGCCAGCACAGATACGCAGTATTTT. It translates to CASSRSASTDTQYF.

This chain connects TRBV21-1 to TRBJ2-7; the table's D call, TRBD2, was not checked against the DNA. TRBV21-1 is a known pseudogene. The CDR3 sequence is 14 residues long. As DNA, the CDR3 is TGTGCCAGCAGCAAAGACGAGGTATCCTACGAGCAGTACTTC. Protein product: CASSKDEVSYEQYF.

This chain uses TRBV6-4 with TRBJ2-1; 8 nucleotides line up with TRBD1. This CDR3 comprises 13 residues. Germline V lookup: CDR1 MRHNA, CDR2 SNTAGT. Trimming cost V 6 bases and J 5 bases; bases outside gene matches: 3. CDR3 sequence (DNA): TGTGCCAGCAGGCGGACAGGGCACAATGAGCAGTTCTTC. Translating it yields CASRRTGHNEQFF.

This clone was seen once. The genes are TRBV27 and TRBJ1-1; D call uncertain. Trimming stripped 4 bases from V and 7 bases from J, with 13 bases between. CDR3 size: 13 residues. CDR1 and CDR2 from the germline V gene are MNHEY and SMNVEV (reference sequence). For the CDR3, the DNA is TGTGCCAGCAGTTGGGGAGCGGGGATTGAAGCTTTCTTT. Its protein is CASSWGAGIEAFF.

The chain links TRBV5-1 to TRBJ2-5; maybe TRBD2 (7 bases). There are 15 residues in the CDR3. The V and J ends lost 4 bases and 10 bases respectively, with 23 bases between them. CDR1 is SGHRS and CDR2 is YFSETQ in the germline V gene. CDR3 in DNA: TGCGCCAGCAGCCCGGCGAGGGGGGGGAGACCGGACCAGTACTTC. Protein product: CASSPARGGRPDQYF.

The chain has TRBV7-2 and TRBJ2-1; D remains ambiguous. Germline assignment: CDR1 SGHTA and CDR2 FQGNSA. The V and J ends lost 8 bases and 3 bases respectively, with 5 bases between them. CDR3 length: 11 amino acids. The DNA of the CDR3 is TGTGCCAGCGGCAACTACAATGAGCAGTTCTTC. Translated, it gives CASGNYNEQFF.

The rearrangement uses TRBV2 and TRBJ1-2; D not certain. This CDR3 spans 15 amino acids. V dropped 6 bases and J dropped 3 bases, with 17 bases sitting between them. The V gene's germline CDR1 is SNHLY and CDR2 FYNNEI. CDR3 amino acids: CASRNPAPEHYGYTF. The CDR3 DNA follows: TGTGCCAGCAGGAACCCAGCGCCCGAGCACTATGGCTACACCTTC.